Here is one T cell receptor (beta chain) with its context. Its matching antigen is unknown. Sequencing used immunoSEQ multiplex PCR; TCRdb keeps in-frame clones, though not all of them. The repertoire includes approximately 200,000 clones, roughly 94% of them detected once, and around 1.7% sits in the top ten. CDR1 and CDR2 from the germline V gene are KGHSH and LQKENI. The CDR3 has 11 amino acids. The ends were cut back, 9 bases at V and 2 bases at J, with 4 bases in the middle. These data come from a study of T cell responses to AZD1222 COVID-19 vaccine. Findings and caveats of the study: The number of AZD1222 recipients seropositive at baseline was only five or six. Vaccine-related CD4 TCRs covered spike, predominating at 160-218 and 743-854. Increased Spike-specific TCR breadth and depth were observed after two AZD1222 doses.

Specimen: peripheral blood, collected 28 days after the second dose of the MenACWY control vaccine. The TCR originated in an adult who received the MenACWY meningococcal vaccine as a control. V gene TRBV18 combines with J gene TRBJ2-2, with D hard to call. In DNA form, the CDR3 reads TGTGCCAGTCGCAACACCGGGGAGCTGTTTTTT. This gives the protein CASRNTGELFF.